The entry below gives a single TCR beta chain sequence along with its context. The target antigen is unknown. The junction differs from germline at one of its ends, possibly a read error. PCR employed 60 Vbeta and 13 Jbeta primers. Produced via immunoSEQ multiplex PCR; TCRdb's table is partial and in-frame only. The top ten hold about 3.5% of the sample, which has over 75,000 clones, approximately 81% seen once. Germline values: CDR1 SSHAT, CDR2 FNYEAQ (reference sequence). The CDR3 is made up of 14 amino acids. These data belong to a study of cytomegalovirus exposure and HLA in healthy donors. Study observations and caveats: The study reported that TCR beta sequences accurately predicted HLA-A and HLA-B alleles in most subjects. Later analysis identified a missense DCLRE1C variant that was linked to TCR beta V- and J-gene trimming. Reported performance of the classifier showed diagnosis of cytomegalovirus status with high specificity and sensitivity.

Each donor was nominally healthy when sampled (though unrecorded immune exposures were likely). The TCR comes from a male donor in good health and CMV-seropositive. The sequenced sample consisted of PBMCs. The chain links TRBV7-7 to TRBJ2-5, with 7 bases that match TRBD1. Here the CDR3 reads CASSLTGWGETQYF. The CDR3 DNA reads TGTGCTAGCAGCTTGACAGGGTGGGGCGAGACCCAGTACTTC.